Listed below are T cell receptor beta chains from one sample, sequenced in a study of T cells in Graves' hyperthyroidism and ophthalmopathy. TCRdb re-called the multiplex PCR reads with MiXCR, one entry per CDR3 protein. Of approximately 480,000 distinct CDR3 sequences in the sample, roughly 20% were seen once. The specimen was blood. These receptors were obtained from a man aged 18 to 35 with Graves' hyperthyroidism. Both conserved end residues are part of each CDR3. The D gene is left open where the match is weak. The size entry is marked missing in some rows and otherwise reads once, few, many or a size class.

TRBV6-1	-	TRBJ1-1	-	16	TGTGCCAGCAGTGAACTAGGGATGTACGGGAACACTGAAGCTTTCTTT	CASSELGMYGNTEAFF
TRBV3-1	TRBD1	TRBJ2-7	-	14	TGTGCCAGCAGGCCCCGGGACAGGGTTTCCGAGCAGTACTTC	CASRPRDRVSEQYF
TRBV6-2/TRBV6-3	-	TRBJ2-7	many	14	TGTGCCAGCAGTTACGGTCGGCAGGGTTACGAGCAGTACTTC	CASSYGRQGYEQYF
TRBV25-1	TRBD2	TRBJ2-5	-	19	TGTGCCAGCAGTGAACGGGCTAGCGGGATGTGGGGACCCCAAGAGACCCAGTACTTC	CASSERASGMWGPQETQYF
TRBV12-3/TRBV12-4	-	TRBJ2-7	-	14	TGTGCCAGCAGTTACCCCATAGGGGGAGGGGAGCAGTACTTC	CASSYPIGGGEQYF
TRBV4-1	-	TRBJ2-7	many	17	TGCGCCAGCAGCCAAGAAGGGACGGCTCTAAGCTCCTACGAGCAGTACTTC	CASSQEGTALSSYEQYF
TRBV27	-	TRBJ1-5	many	14	TGTGCCGGCAGTTTAGGAGGGAGCAATCAGCCCCAGCATTTT	CAGSLGGSNQPQHF
TRBV29-1	-	TRBJ2-7	-	11	TGCAGCGCCGGGGTGGATTACGAGCAGTACTTC	CSAGVDYEQYF
TRBV5-1	-	TRBJ2-7	few	14	TGCGCCTGCAGCTTGGCCGGCAGGGGCTACGAGCAGTACTTC	CACSLAGRGYEQYF
TRBV11-1	-	TRBJ1-1	many	15	TGTGCCAGCAGCTTAGACGCGGGCCTGAACACTGAAGCTTTCTTT	CASSLDAGLNTEAFF
TRBV6-1	TRBD1	TRBJ1-5	many	14	TGTGCCAGCAGTGAAATGCCGGACAGGGCAGACCAGCATTTT	CASSEMPDRADQHF
TRBV4-1	-	TRBJ2-2	-	15	TGCGCCAGCAGCCAAGTTGGGGGAAGGACCGGGGAGCTGTTTTTT	CASSQVGGRTGELFF
TRBV6-5	TRBD1	TRBJ1-2	many	14	TGTGCCAGCAGTTACGGGGCAGGGGGGACGGGCTACACCTTC	CASSYGAGGTGYTF
TRBV11-2	-	TRBJ2-7	-	17	TGTGCCAGCAGCTTAGACGGCCTTTTACTATCAGCCTACGAGCAGTACTTC	CASSLDGLLLSAYEQYF
TRBV6-1	-	TRBJ1-3	few	15	TGTGCCAGCGGGAGGGGGGACTCCGATGGAAACACCATATATTTT	CASGRGDSDGNTIYF
TRBV6-1	TRBD1	TRBJ1-5	-	15	TGTGCCAGCAGTGAAGGGACAGGGGAGGATCAGCCCCAGCATTTT	CASSEGTGEDQPQHF
TRBV2	TRBD1	TRBJ1-3	many	14	TGTGCCAGCAATAGACAGGGGGGTGGAAACACCATATATTTT	CASNRQGGGNTIYF
TRBV20-1	-	TRBJ1-5	-	13	TGCTGTGCTAGGCAGGTTCCCAATCAGCCCCAGCATTTT	CCARQVPNQPQHF
TRBV6-1	-	TRBJ1-2	many	14	TGTGCCAGCAGTGCCTCAGGGACATCCTATGGCTACACCTTC	CASSASGTSYGYTF
TRBV11-2	TRBD2	TRBJ2-5	few	16	TGTGCCAGCAGCTCCTACATAGGGGAGGGCCAAGAGACCCAGTACTTC	CASSSYIGEGQETQYF
TRBV28	-	TRBJ2-7	many	12	TGTGCCAGCAGCACCAATACCTACGAGCAGTACTTC	CASSTNTYEQYF
TRBV12-3/TRBV12-4	TRBD1	TRBJ2-5	-	15	TGTGCCAGCAGTTTATATACAGGGGCCCAAGAGACCCAGTACTTC	CASSLYTGAQETQYF
TRBV6-1	-	TRBJ1-2	few	15	TGTGCCAGCAGTGAAGCGCGAGGCAGGAACTATGGCTACACCTTC	CASSEARGRNYGYTF
TRBV6-5	-	TRBJ2-7	few	15	TGTGCCAGCAGTTACGGTTGGGAGAGCTCCTACGAGCAGTACTTC	CASSYGWESSYEQYF
TRBV6-1	-	TRBJ1-1	-	14	TGTGCCAGCAGTGCGAATCTGGGGAACACTGAAGCTTTCTTT	CASSANLGNTEAFF